This T cell receptor beta chain came from a study of T cell responses to AZD1222 COVID-19 vaccine. Points from the study as a whole: Epitopes outside B.1.351 and B.1.1.7 mutated regions reportedly drew nearly half of spike TCRs. Researchers took repertoire samples only after the peak T cell response had come. Spike-specific TCR breadth and depth both grew after two AZD1222 doses. Clonal diversity was possibly underestimated, and the donors were mostly white British, with more females.

Many counts were recorded for this clone. The antigen is unknown. This CDR3 has 15 amino acids. CDR1 and CDR2 from the germline V gene are MNHNS and SASEGT. V shed 1 base and J 0 bases; nucleotides not matched to a gene: 3. Assay: immunoSEQ multiplex PCR; the TCRdb copy retains only in-frame clones and omits some. This table holds about 170,000 clones, 87% found once. This chain uses TRBV6-1 with TRBJ2-7, with 7 bases lining up with TRBD2. The TCR comes from an adult who received the AZD1222 COVID-19 vaccine. The sequences come from peripheral blood, collected 28 days after the second AZD1222 dose. The CDR3 bases are TGTGCCAGCAGTGAAGGGGGCGGGGGCTCCTACGAGCAGTACTTC. Translation: CASSEGGGGSYEQYF.